Listed here are 11 T cell receptor beta chains from one sample, sequenced in a study of blood T cell repertoires in COVID-19. Measured with immunoSEQ multiplex PCR; TCRdb has only the in-frame clones, and not every one. The sample includes hundreds of thousands of clones, approximately 90% seen only once; the top ten take roughly 4%. Sequenced: peripheral blood. Receptors originate from a woman in her forties or fifties with active or convalescent COVID-19.

The chain uses TRBV7-9 and TRBJ2-2, with a possible D match to TRBD2 (5 bases). The CDR3 length is 15 residues. The germline gives CDR1 SEHNR, CDR2 FQNEAQ (reference sequence). Trimming removed 5 bases from V and 4 bases from J, with 14 bases in between. The CDR3 nucleotides are TGTGCCAGCAGCAACCCTAGCCGGAGCACCGGGGAGCTGTTTTTT. It encodes CASSNPSRSTGELFF.

The CDR3 region is CASSDSSAGASTDTQYF. Written as DNA, the CDR3 is TGTGCCAGCAGTGACTCGAGCGCGGGGGCCAGCACAGATACGCAGTATTTT. The V call is TRBV6-4, the J call TRBJ2-3; maybe TRBD2 (7 bases). V shed 0 bases and J shed 0 bases, with 13 bases lying between them. Germline V lookup: CDR1 MRHNA, CDR2 SNTAGT. The CDR3 consists of 17 residues.

V and J are TRBV7-3 and TRBJ1-3; 7 positions agree with TRBD1. The CDR3 totals 15 residues. J gave up 4 bases and V 3 bases, and 6 bases lay outside the gene matches. The germline V gene encodes CDR1 SGHTA and CDR2 FQGTGA. CDR3 sequence: CASSLEGANGNTIYF. CDR3 DNA: TGTGCCAGCAGCTTGGAGGGGGCGAACGGAAACACCATATATTTT.

This chain joins TRBV2 and TRBJ1-1; 9 nucleotides match TRBD1. The germline V gene has CDR1 SNHLY and CDR2 FYNNEI. Trimming cost V 7 bases and J 6 bases; bases outside gene matches: 12. This CDR3 is built from 15 residues. The chain's CDR3 is CASIAGTGLTSEAFF. The CDR3 DNA follows: TGTGCCAGCATAGCGGGGACAGGGCTAACGTCTGAAGCTTTCTTT.

J is TRBJ2-7 and V is TRBV11-2, with TRBD2 identical over 11 bases. The V segment lost 2 bases and the J segment 6 bases; nucleotides outside the gene matches: 3. The germline gives CDR1 SGHAT, CDR2 FQNNGV. The CDR3 sequence is 14 residues long. The CDR3 loop reads CASSLLAGGFEQYF. The CDR3 DNA reads as TGTGCCAGCAGCTTACTAGCGGGAGGATTCGAGCAGTACTTC.

The chain employs TRBV30 and TRBJ1-1, with a weak D call TRBD1 (6 bases). The ends were cut back, 2 bases at V and 4 bases at J, with 11 bases in the middle. CDR3 length: 13 residues. Per the germline V gene, CDR1 is GTSNPN and CDR2 is SVGIG (reference sequence). The CDR3 loop reads CAWSLTGSTEAFF. Here the CDR3 DNA reads TGTGCCTGGAGTCTAACAGGGAGCACTGAAGCTTTCTTT.

The chain combines TRBV9 with TRBJ2-5, with TRBD2 identical over 10 bases. The J segment lost 1 base and the V segment lost 3 bases, leaving 6 bases of the junction unmatched. Germline-derived CDR1 and CDR2 are SGDLS and YYNGEE. The CDR3 is made up of 16 amino acids. The CDR3 here is CASSGHLAGAQETQYF. The CDR3 DNA reads as TGTGCCAGCAGCGGGCATCTAGCGGGGGCCCAAGAGACCCAGTACTTC.

This clone was observed a few times. The chain uses TRBV19 and TRBJ2-7, with TRBD2 identical over 8 bases. CDR3 length: 16 amino acids. V shed 5 bases, J shed 1 base, and the junction held 10 bases outside the gene matches. The V gene's germline CDR1 is LNHDA and CDR2 SQIVND (reference sequence). The CDR3 is CASSAFFAGGSYEQYF. The CDR3 nucleotides are TGTGCCAGTAGTGCCTTTTTTGCGGGGGGTTCCTACGAGCAGTACTTC.

The chain carries TRBV5-1 and TRBJ2-7; 9 bases map to TRBD1. Looked up from germline, CDR1 is SGHRS and CDR2 is YFSETQ. V trimming: 5 bases; J trimming: 5 bases; junction bases outside the gene matches: 11. This CDR3 comprises 15 residues. The CDR3 loop reads CASSQTGTGFDEQYF. CDR3 DNA sequence: TGCGCCAGCAGTCAAACCGGGACAGGGTTCGACGAGCAGTACTTC.

J is TRBJ1-2 and V is TRBV30, with D possibly TRBD1 on 6 matching bases. V was shortened by 4 bases and J by 7 bases, with 19 bases between the two germline ends. Germline assignment: CDR1 GTSNPN and CDR2 SVGIG (reference sequence). The CDR3 extends over 14 amino acids. The DNA of the CDR3 is TGTGCCTGGACCCCAACCGGGAAAGGGGGTGGCTACACCTTC. Amino acids: CAWTPTGKGGGYTF. Looking up the rest from reference TRBV30 and TRBJ1-2 gives the full variable domain: SQTIHQWPATLVQPVGSPLSLECTVEGTSNPNLYWYRQAAGRGLQLLFYSVGIGQISSEVPQNLSASRPQDRQFILSSKKLLLSDSGFYLCAWTPTGKGGGYTFGSGTRLTVV.

This chain connects TRBV7-2 to TRBJ2-3; TRBD2 aligns across 11 bases. Germline V gene sequence: CDR1 SGHTA, CDR2 FQGNSA. J gave up 8 bases and V 1 base, and 8 bases lay outside the gene matches. The CDR3 spans 16 residues. This chain's CDR3 is CASSLVGTSGSFTQYF. The CDR3 bases are TGTGCCAGCAGCTTAGTAGGTACTAGCGGGAGTTTTACGCAGTATTTT.